This is a list of T cell receptor beta chains from one sample in a study of blood T cell repertoires in COVID-19. Sequenced by immunoSEQ multiplex PCR; TCRdb stores in-frame clones only, minus some. The data hold over 150,000 clones, with approximately 85% observed a single time. The sequencing input was peripheral blood. The receptors derive from a woman aged 60-70 years with COVID-19, enrolled during active disease. CDR3s include the opening cysteine and the closing phenylalanine or tryptophan. The order of the fields is D gene, V gene, clone size, J gene, CDR3 protein, CDR3 DNA. The D gene is left open where the match is weak. Expanded clones get a size class; other rows say once, few or many, or leave the size out.

D gene: .
V gene: TRBV5-1
clone size: .
J gene: TRBJ1-1
CDR3 protein: CASSLARGSMNTEAFF
CDR3 DNA: TGCGCCAGCAGCTTGGCCAGAGGGTCCATGAACACTGAAGCTTTCTTT

D gene: .
V gene: TRBV7-9
clone size: .
J gene: TRBJ1-5
CDR3 protein: CASTQNNQPQHF
CDR3 DNA: TGTGCCAGCACGCAGAACAATCAGCCCCAGCATTTT

D gene: TRBD2
V gene: TRBV5-1
clone size: .
J gene: TRBJ2-1
CDR3 protein: CASSLGTSGRDNEQFF
CDR3 DNA: TGCGCCAGCAGCTTAGGGACTAGCGGGAGGGACAATGAGCAGTTCTTC

D gene: TRBD1
V gene: TRBV24-1
clone size: .
J gene: TRBJ1-5
CDR3 protein: CATSDPRQGGIQPQHF
CDR3 DNA: TGTGCCACCAGTGATCCCAGACAGGGAGGAATTCAGCCCCAGCATTTT

D gene: .
V gene: TRBV3-1/TRBV3-2
clone size: .
J gene: TRBJ1-6
CDR3 protein: CASSQDPGGYNSPLHF
CDR3 DNA: TGTGCCAGCAGCCAAGATCCCGGGGGCTATAATTCACCCCTCCACTTT

D gene: TRBD1
V gene: TRBV10-2
clone size: .
J gene: TRBJ1-4
CDR3 protein: CASSEEQGARSNEKLFF
CDR3 DNA: TGCGCCAGCAGTGAAGAACAGGGGGCGCGTTCTAATGAAAAACTGTTTTTT

D gene: TRBD2
V gene: TRBV5-1
clone size: .
J gene: TRBJ2-1
CDR3 protein: CASSLGGRGAGEGSYNEQFF
CDR3 DNA: TGCGCCAGCAGCTTGGGAGGACGCGGCGCGGGAGAGGGCTCCTACAATGAGCAGTTCTTC

D gene: .
V gene: TRBV2
clone size: .
J gene: TRBJ1-5
CDR3 protein: CASSEAAGLQPQHF
CDR3 DNA: TGTGCCAGCAGTGAAGCGGCAGGGTTACAGCCCCAGCATTTT

D gene: .
V gene: TRBV10-3
clone size: .
J gene: TRBJ1-3
CDR3 protein: CAISSSLPSTGNSGNTIYF
CDR3 DNA: TGTGCCATCAGTTCCTCCCTACCCTCTACGGGGAACTCTGGAAACACCATATATTTT

D gene: TRBD1
V gene: TRBV2
clone size: .
J gene: TRBJ1-3
CDR3 protein: CASSTGTGAPGNTIYF
CDR3 DNA: TGTGCCAGCAGTACTGGGACAGGGGCCCCGGGAAACACCATATATTTT

D gene: TRBD1
V gene: TRBV5-1
clone size: .
J gene: TRBJ2-1
CDR3 protein: CASSPRDRGQYNEQFF
CDR3 DNA: TGCGCCAGCAGCCCCCGGGACAGGGGGCAATACAATGAGCAGTTCTTC

D gene: .
V gene: TRBV10-2
clone size: .
J gene: TRBJ2-7
CDR3 protein: CASTPGGSSYEQYF
CDR3 DNA: TGCGCCAGCACCCCCGGGGGTAGCTCCTACGAGCAGTACTTC

D gene: TRBD1
V gene: TRBV13
clone size: .
J gene: TRBJ2-3
CDR3 protein: CASVTGTGAGDTQYF
CDR3 DNA: TGTGCCAGCGTTACCGGGACAGGGGCCGGGGATACGCAGTATTTT

D gene: .
V gene: TRBV3-1/TRBV3-2
clone size: .
J gene: TRBJ2-4
CDR3 protein: CASSQNPPRRDIQYF
CDR3 DNA: TGTGCCAGCAGCCAAAACCCCCCTCGGAGGGACATTCAGTACTTC

D gene: TRBD1
V gene: TRBV7-9
clone size: .
J gene: TRBJ1-5
CDR3 protein: CASSRDGQGAVRGNQPQHF
CDR3 DNA: TGTGCCAGCAGCCGCGATGGTCAGGGGGCGGTGAGGGGCAATCAGCCCCAGCATTTT

D gene: .
V gene: TRBV25-1
clone size: .
J gene: TRBJ1-6
CDR3 protein: CASRRQDSSPLHF
CDR3 DNA: TGTGCCAGCAGAAGACAGGACAGTTCACCCCTCCACTTT

D gene: TRBD1
V gene: TRBV7-3
clone size: .
J gene: TRBJ2-5
CDR3 protein: CASSLQLGRGETQYF
CDR3 DNA: TGTGCCAGCAGCTTACAGTTGGGCAGGGGGGAGACCCAGTACTTC

D gene: .
V gene: TRBV10-3
clone size: once
J gene: TRBJ1-3
CDR3 protein: CAISESAYGNTIYF
CDR3 DNA: TGTGCCATCAGTGAGTCAGCATACGGAAACACCATATATTTT

D gene: .
V gene: TRBV5-1
clone size: .
J gene: TRBJ2-1
CDR3 protein: CASSLARTSVSTGDYNEQFF
CDR3 DNA: TGCGCCAGCAGCTTGGCAAGGACTAGCGTCTCGACAGGGGACTACAATGAGCAGTTCTTC

D gene: TRBD1
V gene: TRBV6-5
clone size: .
J gene: TRBJ2-2
CDR3 protein: CASRTGVAGGELFF
CDR3 DNA: TGTGCCAGCAGGACAGGGGTGGCGGGCGGGGAGCTGTTTTTT

D gene: .
V gene: TRBV11-2
clone size: .
J gene: TRBJ1-1
CDR3 protein: CASSDPGVRTEAFF
CDR3 DNA: TGTGCCAGCAGCGATCCAGGGGTGAGAACTGAAGCTTTCTTT

D gene: .
V gene: TRBV9
clone size: .
J gene: TRBJ2-1
CDR3 protein: CASSAGTGVYNEQFF
CDR3 DNA: TGTGCCAGCAGCGCCGGGACTGGAGTGTACAATGAGCAGTTCTTC